Following are 18 T cell receptor beta chains from one sample sequenced in a study of graft-versus-host responses after intestinal transplantation. Some clones are missing from TCRdb's copy, which holds only in-frame ones; the method was immunoSEQ multiplex PCR. The profile covers roughly 73,000 clones, with more than 75% appearing a single time and about 8% taken by the ten largest. No antigen has been assigned to these receptors. This specimen was unstimulated CD8+ T cells sorted from spleen or lymph node cells, taken before transplant. Receptor source: a human donor who was the organ donor for an intestinal transplant.

This chain joins TRBV28 and TRBJ2-1, with 7 bases aligning to TRBD1. CDR3 length equals 14 residues. Germline loops: CDR1 MDHEN, CDR2 SYDVKM. V shed 5 bases and J 7 bases; nucleotides not matched to a gene: 8. This CDR3 reads CASSGTVDGNEQFF. Here the CDR3 DNA reads TGTGCCAGCAGTGGGACAGTAGATGGAAATGAGCAGTTCTTC.

The chain carries TRBV4-1 and TRBJ2-7, with a tentative D call TRBD2 (6 bases). Per germline, CDR1 MGHRA and CDR2 YSYEKL. The V gene lost 1 base and the J gene lost 7 bases, with 11 bases spanning the gap. CDR3 size: 13 residues. The DNA for the CDR3 is TGCGCCAGCAGCCAAGGTCGAGGGACTGAGCAGTACTTC. Its protein product is CASSQGRGTEQYF.

The chain is built from TRBV27 and TRBJ1-2; D not certain. This CDR3 spans 12 amino acids. Germline V gives CDR1 MNHEY, CDR2 SMNVEV (reference sequence). Deletions cut 4 bases from V and 6 bases from J, with 9 bases between. CDR3 nucleotides: TGTGCCAGCAGTTCCCCTGGGGATGGCTACACCTTC. Its translation: CASSSPGDGYTF.

There are a few counts of this clone. This rearrangement joins TRBV11-2 to TRBJ2-2; D is possibly TRBD1 (6 bases). The CDR3 sequence is 13 residues long. Germline CDR1 SGHAT, CDR2 FQNNGV. Trimming stripped 5 bases from V and 5 bases from J, with 9 bases between. In nucleotides, the CDR3 is TGTGCCAGCAGCCCAGGGGATACCGGGGAGCTGTTTTTT. This translates into CASSPGDTGELFF.

V usage is TRBV10-3 and J usage is TRBJ1-5, with 12 bases fitting TRBD1. CDR3 length equals 15 residues. Germline loops: CDR1 ENHRY, CDR2 SYGVKD. V lost 8 bases to trimming and J lost 2 bases; unmatched junction nucleotides: 4. The CDR3 nucleotides read TGTGCCATCGGGACAGGGGGCGGGGGCAATCAGCCCCAGCATTTT. Its translation: CAIGTGGGGNQPQHF.

This clone was observed a handful of times. The V call is TRBV11-2, the J call TRBJ2-2; 11 bases line up with TRBD2. With 1 base clipped from V and 5 bases from J, the junction kept 0 bases outside the gene matches. CDR3 length equals 15 residues. Germline CDR1 and CDR2: SGHAT and FQNNGV. In DNA form, the CDR3 reads TGTGCCAGCAGCTTAGTAGCGGGGGGGACCGGGGAGCTGTTTTTT. Its translation: CASSLVAGGTGELFF.

The rearrangement links TRBV5-6 to TRBJ2-1, with D perhaps TRBD1 (5 bases). CDR3 length: 14 residues. V lost 0 bases, J lost 8 bases, and 12 bases lay in between. Germline CDR1 and CDR2: SGHDT and YYEEEE. In DNA form, the CDR3 reads TGTGCCAGCAGCTTGGGTAGGGGCTGGCATGAGCAGTTCTTC. This translates into CASSLGRGWHEQFF.

This clone has just a few counts. The J gene is TRBJ1-1, the V gene TRBV10-3, with 7 nucleotides matching TRBD1. This CDR3 region has 13 residues. V dropped 10 bases and J dropped 4; count of bases not matched to a gene: 9. Germline loops: CDR1 ENHRY, CDR2 SYGVKD. The CDR3 region has the DNA TGTGCCACAGCGACAGGGCCGACCACTGAAGCTTTCTTT. Protein sequence: CATATGPTTEAFF.

CDR3: CASSLEGGGTTGELFF. The DNA of the CDR3 is TGTGCCAGCAGCTTAGAGGGCGGGGGGACAACCGGGGAGCTGTTTTTT. This chain connects TRBV7-2 to TRBJ2-2; 8 nucleotides match TRBD2. CDR3 length equals 16 residues. Germline V gene lookup returns CDR1 SGHTA and CDR2 FQGNSA. V dropped 1 base and J dropped 5; count of bases not matched to a gene: 6. The variable domain in full, completed from reference TRBV7-2 and TRBJ2-2, reads GAGVSQSPSNKVTEKGKDVELRCDPISGHTALYWYRQSLGQGLEFLIYFQGNSAPDKSGLPSDRFSAERTGGSVSTLTIQRTQQEDSAVYLCASSLEGGGTTGELFFGEGSRLTVL.

The chain combines TRBV7-9 with TRBJ2-2; TRBD1 matches at 7 bases. The germline CDR1 and CDR2 sequences are SEHNR and FQNEAQ (reference sequence). With V trimmed by 4 bases and J by 2 bases, 7 bases remained unmatched. The CDR3 extends over 16 amino acids. The DNA of the CDR3 is TGTGCCAGCAGCTCAGAAGACAGGGATAACACCGGGGAGCTGTTTTTT. It specifies CASSSEDRDNTGELFF.

The gene calls are TRBV14 and TRBJ2-3; no reliable D call. CDR3 length: 16 residues. Trimming left V 0 bases short and J 5 bases short, with 15 bases between. Germline CDR1 is SGHDN and CDR2 is FVKESK. The CDR3 nucleotides are TGTGCCAGCAGCCAAGAAGACTTTGGCTCCCGAGATACGCAGTATTTT. It translates to CASSQEDFGSRDTQYF.

The rearrangement uses TRBV2 and TRBJ2-5, with D maybe TRBD2 (7 bases). Trimming stripped 6 bases from V and 5 bases from J, with 25 bases between. There are 17 residues in the CDR3. Looked up from germline, CDR1 is SNHLY and CDR2 is FYNNEI. The CDR3 sequence: CASRGGASDIPGETQYF. The CDR3 DNA reads TGTGCCAGCAGGGGGGGGGCTAGCGACATCCCCGGGGAGACCCAGTACTTC.

The chain couples TRBV6-1 to TRBJ2-7; 7 bases line up with TRBD2. CDR3 length: 16 amino acids. CDR1 and CDR2 (germline): MNHNS, SASEGT. V was clipped by 3 bases and J by 0 bases; unmatched bases: 8. As DNA, the CDR3 is TGTGCCAGCAGTGAGGACCCTCGGGGGGTCTCCTACGAGCAGTACTTC. It specifies CASSEDPRGVSYEQYF.

The chain carries TRBV2 and TRBJ1-1, with 7 bases fitting TRBD1. V gave up 10 bases and J gave up 0 bases; unmatched junction bases: 8. CDR1 and CDR2 (germline): SNHLY, FYNNEI. The CDR3 runs 14 residues. CDR3 DNA sequence: TGTGCCATTCCTAGGACAGGCCTGAACACTGAAGCTTTCTTT. Translated: CAIPRTGLNTEAFF.

The gene calls are TRBV7-9 and TRBJ1-2; D is possibly TRBD1 (6 bases). The CDR3 length is 14 residues. Germline values: CDR1 SEHNR, CDR2 FQNEAQ (reference sequence). V lost 4 bases to trimming and J lost 4 bases, with 13 bases between them. CDR3 region: CASSSTGLGYGYTF. CDR3 DNA: TGTGCCAGCAGCTCCACAGGGCTGGGCTATGGCTACACCTTC.

The rearrangement uses TRBV6-5 and TRBJ1-1; a possible D gene is TRBD1 (6 bases). Germline values: CDR1 MNHEY, CDR2 SVGAGI. This CDR3 is built from 14 residues. V shed 7 bases and J shed 5 bases, with 17 bases lying between them. The CDR3 region has the DNA TGTGCCAGCACTCTGAGGGGGGCAGGGACTGAAGCTTTCTTT. Translating it yields CASTLRGAGTEAFF.

The chain recombines TRBV10-2 with TRBJ1-4; 10 positions agree with TRBD1. The CDR3 has 15 residues. V shed 5 bases, J shed 3 bases, and the junction held 3 bases outside the gene matches. Looked up from germline, CDR1 is WSHSY and CDR2 is SAAADI. The CDR3 DNA is TGCGCCAGCAGTAGACAGGGGGCACCTAATGAAAAACTGTTTTTT. Translating it yields CASSRQGAPNEKLFF.

V is TRBV7-2 and J is TRBJ2-1, with 10 bases aligning to TRBD2. Per germline, CDR1 SGHTA and CDR2 FQGNSA. Losses at the gene ends were 2 bases for V and 10 bases for J; bases not matched to a gene: 14. The CDR3 length is 17 residues. The CDR3, as DNA: TGTGCCAGCAGCTTATCGGTACTAGCGGGGAGGCCATCCGAGCAGTTCTTC. Amino acids: CASSLSVLAGRPSEQFF.